Listed below are T cell receptor beta chains from one sample, sequenced in a study of blood T cell repertoires in COVID-19. Repertoires were generated with immunoSEQ multiplex PCR, while TCRdb's copy carries only in-frame clones and drops some. The sample carries some 150,000 clones, under 90% recorded once. Sequenced: peripheral blood. The receptors originated from a human donor in a cohort sampled during active COVID-19. CDR3s include the opening cysteine and the closing phenylalanine or tryptophan. A D gene is named only where the DNA matches it firmly. A row's size may be missing; if present it is once, few, many or a size class.

abundance	d_gene	v_gene	j_gene	CDR3nt	CDR3aa
.	TRBD2	TRBV30	TRBJ2-3	TGTGCCTGGAGTCGAGGACTAGCGGGGGGGCCAGATACGCAGTATTTT	CAWSRGLAGGPDTQYF
.	TRBD1	TRBV15	TRBJ1-6	TGTGCCACCAGCAGAGGGGACAGGAATAATTCACCCCTCCACTTT	CATSRGDRNNSPLHF
.	TRBD1	TRBV5-1	TRBJ2-7	TGCGCCAGCAGCTCCGCCTCGGACAGGGGTAGTGAGCAGTACTTC	CASSSASDRGSEQYF
.	.	TRBV7-2	TRBJ2-3	TGTGCCAGCAGCTTAGAAGGGCTAGCATCTGCCACGCAGTATTTT	CASSLEGLASATQYF
.	.	TRBV4-3	TRBJ1-1	TGCGCCAGCAGCCAAGGACGGGGTGGTGTGACTGAAGCTTTCTTT	CASSQGRGGVTEAFF
few	.	TRBV6-2/TRBV6-3	TRBJ1-4	TGTGCCAGCAGTTACTCGGCAGGATTGAGGGAACTGTTTTTT	CASSYSAGLRELFF
.	.	TRBV5-4	TRBJ2-5	TGTGCCAGCAGCCAACAGGGTCGGGGAGAGACCCAGTACTTC	CASSQQGRGETQYF
.	TRBD1	TRBV27	TRBJ1-2	TGTGCCAGCAGTGCCAGGGGGGACTATGGCTACACCTTC	CASSARGDYGYTF
.	.	TRBV11-3	TRBJ2-2	TGTGCCAGCAGCCCAGGACGGGAGCGGGAGCTGTTTTTT	CASSPGRERELFF
.	.	TRBV10-3	TRBJ1-6	TGTGCCATCAGGGTAACAGGGACCTGGGGGAATTCACCCCTCCACTTT	CAIRVTGTWGNSPLHF
.	.	TRBV7-2	TRBJ2-5	TGTGCCAGCGCAGGGGGACTCCAAGAGACCCAGTACTTC	CASAGGLQETQYF
.	.	TRBV10-3	TRBJ1-3	TGTGCCATCAGTGTGGGGGGTGGCGGAAACACCATATATTTT	CAISVGGGGNTIYF
.	.	TRBV5-5	TRBJ1-2	TGTGCCAGCAGCTTGGAGGCAGCGTCTTTCTATGGCTACACCTTC	CASSLEAASFYGYTF
.	.	TRBV21-1	TRBJ2-7	TGTGCCAGCAGCCAACGGACAGGGGAGGGATCCTACGAGCAGTACTTC	CASSQRTGEGSYEQYF
.	.	TRBV19	TRBJ1-5	TGTGCCAGTAGTGAGGTTAGCAATCAGCCCCAGCATTTT	CASSEVSNQPQHF
.	TRBD1	TRBV30	TRBJ1-2	TGTGCGTGGGACCGGGACAGATCAGGAGGCTACACCTTC	CAWDRDRSGGYTF
.	.	TRBV27	TRBJ2-2	TGTGCCAGCAGCCGGAACACCGGGGAGCTGTTTTTT	CASSRNTGELFF
.	.	TRBV9	TRBJ2-1	TGTGCCAGCACGCCAGGGGCTTACAATGAGCAGTTCTTC	CASTPGAYNEQFF
.	TRBD1	TRBV7-2	TRBJ1-4	TGTGCCAGCAGCCCAGGGGGCAGAGGGCGAAAACTGTTTTTT	CASSPGGRGRKLFF
.	.	TRBV6-5	TRBJ2-7	TGTGCCAGCAGTTACTCGCAGACAATCCCCTACGAGCAGTACTTC	CASSYSQTIPYEQYF
.	TRBD1	TRBV19	TRBJ1-5	TGTGCCAGTAGTATCTTGACAGGGTCCCCAAATCAGCCCCAGCATTTT	CASSILTGSPNQPQHF
.	.	TRBV7-9	TRBJ1-6	TGTGCCAGCACACTAGCGGGAAATTCACCCCTCCACTTT	CASTLAGNSPLHF
.	TRBD1	TRBV28	TRBJ1-2	TGTGCCAGCACCCTACCCGGGACAGGGGGCGTCCATGGCTACACCTTC	CASTLPGTGGVHGYTF
.	.	TRBV7-2	TRBJ1-1	TGTGCCAGCAGCTTACCAGAAATGAACACTGAAGCTTTCTTT	CASSLPEMNTEAFF
.	.	TRBV7-6	TRBJ2-3	TGTGCCAGCAGCTTAGGGGGGGTGGGCACAGATACGCAGTATTTT	CASSLGGVGTDTQYF
.	.	TRBV28	TRBJ1-5	TGTGCCAGCAGGAACGGGGGGTTCCAGCCCCAGCATTTT	CASRNGGFQPQHF
.	.	TRBV27	TRBJ1-2	TGTGCCAGCAGTTTATCGGAGGCATATGGCTACACCTTC	CASSLSEAYGYTF
.	.	TRBV3-1/TRBV3-2	TRBJ2-1	TGTGCCAGCAGCCAAGAGCGGACAGATGGATACAATGAGCAGTTCTTC	CASSQERTDGYNEQFF
.	.	TRBV4-2	TRBJ2-7	TGTGCCAGCAGCCAAGGTACAGAGTCGTACGAGCAGTACTTC	CASSQGTESYEQYF
.	.	TRBV5-1	TRBJ2-5	TGCGCCAGCAGCGGAGGGTCGGCAGAGACCCAGTACTTC	CASSGGSAETQYF
.	TRBD2	TRBV11-3	TRBJ2-3	TGTGCCAGCAGCTTAGTGGGTAGCGGGGGGCCCACAGATACGCAGTATTTT	CASSLVGSGGPTDTQYF
.	TRBD1	TRBV5-1	TRBJ2-1	TGCGCCAGCAGCCAGGGACAGGTTACTTACAATGAGCAGTTCTTC	CASSQGQVTYNEQFF
.	.	TRBV7-2	TRBJ1-6	TGTGCCAGCAGCCGGACAGACTATAATTCACCCCTCCACTTT	CASSRTDYNSPLHF